These 11 T cell receptor beta chains were sequenced from one sample in a study of shared clonotypes between healthy human individuals. This table comes from immunoSEQ multiplex PCR, and its TCRdb copy is limited to in-frame clones, with some not included. The sample lists about 480,000 clones; about 75% were seen once. Sequencing input: PBMCs. The receptors were sampled from a woman aged 35 to 49 in good health. Some clones in this sample may be carry-over from other donors' samples.

The chain joins TRBV2 to TRBJ2-4; 12 bases match TRBD2. Per germline, CDR1 SNHLY and CDR2 FYNNEI. The ends lost 4 bases at V and 7 bases at J; junction bases unmatched: 11. The CDR3 spans 17 residues. The CDR3 coding sequence is TGTGCCAGCAGTGGTGGGCTAGCGGGAGGGTCGGGGAACATTCAGTACTTC. The encoded protein is CASSGGLAGGSGNIQYF. Using reference TRBV2 and TRBJ2-4 for the parts outside the CDR3, the full variable domain is EPEVTQTPSHQVTQMGQEVILRCVPISNHLYFYWYRQILGQKVEFLVSFYNNEISEKSEIFDDQFSVERPDGSNFTLKIRSTKLEDSAMYFCASSGGLAGGSGNIQYFGAGTRLSVL.

Points on this clone: A junction boundary mismatches the germline segment, possibly from a read error. This chain uses TRBV6-1 with TRBJ2-7; D may be TRBD1 (5 bases). This CDR3 spans 14 amino acids. Per germline, CDR1 MNHNS and CDR2 SASEGT. CDR3 protein: CANSDKGSPSEQHF. CDR3 nucleotides: TGTGCCAACAGTGACAAGGGGTCCCCCTCCGAGCAGCACTTC.

On this clone: Other DNA sequences from this sample encode an identical CDR3 as well. The V gene is TRBV6-5, the J gene TRBJ2-2, with no clear D. This CDR3 is 12 amino acids long. Germline-derived CDR1 and CDR2 are MNHEY and SVGAGI. V lost 6 bases, J lost 2 bases, and 4 bases lay in between. CDR3 sequence (DNA): TGTGCCAGCAGGGACAACACCGGGGAGCTGTTTTTT. Amino acids: CASRDNTGELFF.

CDR3 in DNA: TGCGCCAGCAGCTACCAGGGGGCTGGAGATACGCAGTATTTT. Residues: CASSYQGAGDTQYF. V gene TRBV5-1 combines with J gene TRBJ2-3; 8 bases map to TRBD1. The V gene end was trimmed by 3 bases and the J gene end by 5 bases; junction bases not matched to a gene: 5. This CDR3 is 14 amino acids long. The germline V gene has CDR1 SGHRS and CDR2 YFSETQ.

The chain recombines TRBV19 with TRBJ1-1; 8 bases match TRBD1. The CDR3 has 14 residues. V was clipped by 6 bases and J by 3 bases; unmatched bases: 6. The germline CDR1 and CDR2 sequences are LNHDA and SQIVND (reference sequence). In nucleotides, the CDR3 is TGTGCCAGTAGCGACAGGGGAGTTTACACTGAAGCTTTCTTT. Translation gives CASSDRGVYTEAFF.

The genes are TRBV7-9 and TRBJ1-4, with a possible D match to TRBD1 (6 bases). The CDR3 consists of 15 residues. V lost 8 bases to trimming and J lost 6 bases, with 19 bases between them. Germline values: CDR1 SEHNR, CDR2 FQNEAQ (reference sequence). The CDR3 DNA sequence: TGTGCCAGCCCCTCCGGATGGGGGGCTGATGAAAAACTGTTTTTT. This gives the protein CASPSGWGADEKLFF.

The chain employs TRBV7-8 and TRBJ2-3, with a tentative D call TRBD2 (6 bases). CDR3 size: 15 residues. Trimming took off 5 bases at V and 4 bases at J, with 16 bases between the two ends. Germline V gene data show CDR1 as SGHVS and CDR2 as FQNEAQ. The CDR3 region is CASSRDLGVADTQYF. The CDR3 DNA reads TGTGCCAGCAGCCGGGACTTAGGCGTCGCAGATACGCAGTATTTT.

The rearrangement joins TRBV6-6 to TRBJ2-3; TRBD2 matches 10 bases. The CDR3 runs 16 residues. Trimming removed 5 bases from V and 2 bases from J; junction bases left unmatched: 7. Germline V gives CDR1 MNHNY, CDR2 SVGAGI (reference sequence). Written as DNA, the CDR3 is TGTGCCAGCAGTCTGGATAGCGGGAGGTACACAGATACGCAGTATTTT. Amino acid sequence: CASSLDSGRYTDTQYF.

V and J are TRBV5-1 and TRBJ2-1; tentatively, D is TRBD2 (5 bases). CDR3 length equals 15 residues. Germline V gene sequence: CDR1 SGHRS, CDR2 YFSETQ. Trimming removed 0 bases from V and 2 bases from J, with 9 bases in between. CDR3 sequence: CASSLAPGTYNEQFF. CDR3 DNA: TGCGCCAGCAGCTTGGCGCCGGGGACCTACAATGAGCAGTTCTTC. Full variable domain (missing parts from reference TRBV5-1 and TRBJ2-1): KAGVTQTPRYLIKTRGQQVTLSCSPISGHRSVSWYQQTPGQGLQFLFEYFSETQRNKGNFPGRFSGRQFSNSRSEMNVSTLELGDSALYLCASSLAPGTYNEQFFGPGTRLTVL.

The V call is TRBV28, the J call TRBJ2-7; no clear D. With 6 bases removed from V and 5 bases from J, the gap between germline ends came to 11 bases. CDR3 length: 12 residues. Germline V gene lookup returns CDR1 MDHEN and CDR2 SYDVKM. CDR3 region: CASSTTVHEQYF. The CDR3 nucleotides read TGTGCCAGCAGCACTACAGTCCACGAGCAGTACTTC.

V usage is TRBV7-9 and J usage is TRBJ2-7; perhaps TRBD2 as D (6 bases). CDR1 is SEHNR and CDR2 is FQNEAQ in the germline V gene (reference sequence). The CDR3 has 13 amino acids. V lost 6 bases, J lost 4 bases, and 13 bases lay in between. CDR3 DNA sequence: TGTGCCAGCAGTCGAGGGACTGAGTACGAGCAGTACTTC. Translation: CASSRGTEYEQYF.